One and the same sample provided the 22 T cell receptor beta chains below, sequenced in a study of T cells in Graves' hyperthyroidism and ophthalmopathy. It was RNA transcripts that yielded the amplified TCR beta CDR3 regions. The HTBI set primed first-round TCR CDR3 RT-PCR. TCRdb redid the calling of the multiplex PCR reads with MiXCR, one entry per CDR3 protein. The sample holds some 560,000 distinct CDR3 sequences, 14% seen once. The sequencing input was blood. Receptors originate from a woman between 40 and 55 years old with Graves' hyperthyroidism.

In this sample, this clonotype turned up many times. V and J are TRBV20-1 and TRBJ2-1, with TRBD2 matching over 8 bases. V was clipped by 5 bases and J by 0 bases; unmatched bases: 6. CDR3 length: 15 amino acids. From germline, CDR1 is DFQATT and CDR2 SNEGSKA (reference sequence). CDR3 in DNA: TGCAGTGCTCCTACGACTAGCGCCTCCTACAATGAGCAGTTCTTC. This sequence encodes CSAPTTSASYNEQFF.

This clonotype was seen a few times. This chain joins TRBV15 and TRBJ1-2; D is unresolved. V dropped 0 bases and J dropped 6 bases, with 8 bases sitting between them. Germline V gene data show CDR1 as LNHNV and CDR2 as YYDKDF (reference sequence). The CDR3 spans 13 residues. The CDR3 protein is CATSRESRDGYTF. The DNA for the CDR3 is TGTGCCACCAGCAGAGAATCACGGGATGGCTACACCTTC.

This clonotype was found many times. The gene calls are TRBV12-3 or TRBV12-4 and TRBJ1-5; D ambiguous. The CDR3 sequence is 13 residues long. The V end was cut by 6 bases, the J end by 4 bases, with 10 bases between. The DNA for the CDR3 is TGTGCCAGCAGCCCACTGATAAATCAGCCCCAGCATTTT. It codes for CASSPLINQPQHF.

This clonotype has only one observation. V and J are TRBV20-1 and TRBJ1-1; D is perhaps TRBD1 (5 bases). Per the germline V gene, CDR1 is DFQATT and CDR2 is SNEGSKA (reference sequence). The CDR3 sequence is 13 residues long. Trimming shortened V by 6 bases and J by 4 bases, and 15 bases separated the two germline ends. CDR3 coding DNA: TGCAGTGCCCGGTGGGGGGGAGGCACTGAAGCTTTCTTT. Protein product: CSARWGGGTEAFF.

A note on this clonotype: Given the absence of the conserved phenylalanine or tryptophan at the CDR3 end, a read error is likely. This chain connects TRBV28 to TRBJ2-3; no reliable D call. The CDR3 is 12 amino acids. CDR1 is MDHEN, CDR2 SYDVKM, per germline. V was shortened by 5 bases and J by 0 bases, with 3 bases between the two germline ends. CDR3 sequence (DNA): TGTGCCAGCAGTACTAGCACAGATACGCAGTATTCT. This translates into CASSTSTDTQYS.

Turning to this clonotype: One base away lies a much larger clone, so this may be a sequencing read error. The chain links TRBV12-3 or TRBV12-4 to TRBJ1-4; D ambiguous. The CDR3 has 19 residues. CDR3 in amino acids: CASSLAGGWESATNEKRFF. The DNA of the CDR3 is TGTGCCAGCAGTTTAGCGGGCGGGTGGGAGTCCGCAACTAATGAAAAACGGTTTTTT.

Concerning this clonotype: Without the conserved terminal phenylalanine or tryptophan, this CDR3 likely stems from a read error. This chain connects TRBV5-1 to TRBJ2-2; TRBD1 is a possible D gene (6 bases). CDR3 length equals 13 residues. V was shortened by 5 bases and J by 6 bases, with 11 bases between the two germline ends. Germline V lookup: CDR1 SGHRS, CDR2 YFSETQ. The CDR3 DNA sequence: TGCGCCAGCAGTAACGGACAGCCCGGGGAGCTGTTTTTA. Residues: CASSNGQPGELFL.

This clonotype has a handful of counts. This rearrangement joins TRBV9 to TRBJ2-1, with 8 bases identical to TRBD2. The germline V gene encodes CDR1 SGDLS and CDR2 YYNGEE. There are 18 residues in the CDR3. Trimming took 0 bases from V and 2 from J; bases not matched to a gene: 10. Written as DNA, the CDR3 is TGTGCCAGCAGCGTAGAGAGTGGGCTAGCGGGCACCTACAATGAGCAGTTCTTC. It is translated as CASSVESGLAGTYNEQFF.

This chain uses TRBV24-1 with TRBJ2-1; 11 bases match TRBD2. Germline lookup yields CDR1 KGHDR and CDR2 SFDVKD. V lost 6 bases, J lost 6 bases, and 21 bases stayed unmatched. CDR3 length: 20 residues. In nucleotides, the CDR3 is TGTGCCACCAGTCGGGCTAGCGGGAGGCCCATAACGAGCTCTCTCAATGAGCAGTTCTTC. This encodes CATSRASGRPITSSLNEQFF.

This clonotype was recorded at least ten times. The chain carries TRBV7-3 and TRBJ2-1; TRBD1 agrees at 7 bases. The CDR3 sequence is 16 residues long. The germline gives CDR1 SGHTA, CDR2 FQGTGA. V was clipped by 6 bases and J by 1 base; unmatched bases: 9. For the CDR3, the DNA is TGTGCCAGCAGTTCCACCGCACAGGGGTCCTACAATGAGCAGTTCTTC. It translates to CASSSTAQGSYNEQFF.

This clonotype was detected many times. V and J are TRBV7-2 and TRBJ2-5; D unresolved. The germline V gene has CDR1 SGHTA and CDR2 FQGNSA. The CDR3 is made up of 13 amino acids. V was pared by 1 base and J by 4 bases, with 7 bases between. CDR3 residues: CASSLVRRETQYF. The CDR3 nucleotides read TGTGCCAGCAGCTTAGTACGACGAGAGACCCAGTACTTC.

This clonotype was detected ten times or more. Mismatch with germline at one junction end may stem from a read error. V gene TRBV11-2 combines with J gene TRBJ2-3; TRBD2 might be the D (5 bases). The CDR3 is 15 amino acids. CDR1 is SGHAT, CDR2 FQNNGV, per germline. CDR3 region: CASTLEGTRTDTQYF. The CDR3 DNA sequence: TGTGCCAGCACCTTAGAGGGTACCAGAACAGATACGCAGTATTTT.

In its sample, this clonotype was seen many times. The chain couples TRBV27 to TRBJ2-7; 11 bases map to TRBD2. J lost 5 bases, V lost 5 bases, and 14 bases had no gene match. The CDR3 has 17 amino acids. Germline V CDR1 and CDR2: MNHEY, SMNVEV (reference sequence). The CDR3 DNA follows: TGTGCCAGCAGTCCGGGGACTAGCGGAACCCAACTCAACGAGCAGTACTTC. It translates to CASSPGTSGTQLNEQYF.

The CDR3 loop reads CASSYGKQETQYF. DNA for the CDR3: TGTGCCAGCAGTTATGGGAAGCAAGAGACCCAGTACTTC. The J gene is TRBJ2-5, the V gene TRBV6-5; the D is unclear. The V end lost 3 bases, the J end lost 2 bases, and 7 bases lay between the germline ends. Germline V gene data show CDR1 as MNHEY and CDR2 as SVGAGI. This CDR3 is built from 13 residues.

The table lists this clonotype with many counts. The genes are TRBV11-3 and TRBJ2-2; D call uncertain. The germline V gene has CDR1 SGHNT and CDR2 YENEEA. The CDR3 sequence is 13 residues long. V was cut by 4 bases and J by 5 bases, with 8 bases left in between. CDR3 in DNA: TGTGCCAGCAGCTCAGAATGGACCGGGGAGCTGTTTTTT. Translation: CASSSEWTGELFF.

Ten or more counts support this clonotype. V usage is TRBV28 and J usage is TRBJ2-5; D might be TRBD1 (5 bases). The germline V and J ends were trimmed by 2 bases and 7 bases, with 8 bases remaining between them. CDR1 is MDHEN, CDR2 SYDVKM, per germline. The length of the CDR3 is 12 residues. The CDR3 region has the DNA TGTGCCAGCAGTTTAGGGGCTCGGACCCAGTACTTC. Amino acids: CASSLGARTQYF.

This clonotype turned up a few times. The chain has TRBV10-3 and TRBJ1-2; no clear D gene. CDR1 is ENHRY, CDR2 SYGVKD, per germline. CDR3 length equals 15 residues. Trimming took off 4 bases at V and 5 bases at J, with 17 bases between the two ends. CDR3 DNA sequence: TGTGCCATCAGTGGGGTTCAGGACGGGGAGTATGGCTACACCTTC. Its translation: CAISGVQDGEYGYTF.

This clonotype was observed many times. The genes are TRBV5-1 and TRBJ2-7; 12 bases map to TRBD2. The CDR3 loop spans 15 amino acids. V gave up 4 bases and J gave up 3 bases; unmatched junction bases: 5. CDR1 and CDR2 (germline): SGHRS, YFSETQ. Written as DNA, the CDR3 is TGCGCCAGCAGCCCGACTAGCGGGAGCGGCTACGAGCAGTACTTC. Translating it yields CASSPTSGSGYEQYF.

This clonotype was recorded at least ten times. V gene TRBV7-2 combines with J gene TRBJ2-7; no clear D gene. The CDR3 extends over 13 amino acids. The germline V gene encodes CDR1 SGHTA and CDR2 FQGNSA. V gave up 5 bases and J gave up 2 bases, with 10 bases separating them. This CDR3 is CASSQKGPYEQYF. CDR3 DNA: TGTGCCAGCAGCCAAAAAGGACCCTACGAGCAGTACTTC.

This clonotype was seen at least ten times. This chain connects TRBV20-1 to TRBJ2-7; 9 bases agree with TRBD1. Germline assignment: CDR1 DFQATT and CDR2 SNEGSKA (reference sequence). V trimming: 6 bases; J trimming: 0 bases; junction bases outside the gene matches: 9. CDR3 size: 15 residues. The CDR3 nucleotides are TGCAGTGCGTATACAGGGGGCAAAAGCTCCTACGAGCAGTACTTC. Protein: CSAYTGGKSSYEQYF.

Ten or more counts support this clonotype. The V call is TRBV7-2, the J call TRBJ2-3; 7 bases line up with TRBD2. This CDR3 spans 15 amino acids. Germline V gene lookup returns CDR1 SGHTA and CDR2 FQGNSA. The trim removed 5 bases at V and 3 bases at J, leaving 8 bases unmatched. The CDR3 sequence is CASSRWTSWTDTQYF. The CDR3, as DNA: TGTGCCAGCAGCCGATGGACTAGTTGGACAGATACGCAGTATTTT.

This clonotype was observed at least ten times. The V and J genes are TRBV27 and TRBJ2-5; the match to TRBD2 covers 7 bases. The V and J ends lost 7 bases and 1 base, in that order; junction bases with no gene match: 6. Germline V gene lookup returns CDR1 MNHEY and CDR2 SMNVEV (reference sequence). The CDR3 contains 14 residues. The CDR3 region is CASKRAGAQETQYF. The DNA of the CDR3 is TGTGCCAGCAAAAGGGCGGGAGCCCAAGAGACCCAGTACTTC.